These T cell receptor beta chains were read from a single sample in a study of PD-1 blockade in classical Hodgkin lymphoma. Repertoires were generated with immunoSEQ multiplex PCR, while TCRdb's copy carries only in-frame clones and drops some. The repertoire consists of about 72,000 clones, with roughly 91% occurring once and the leading ten covering 6.5% to 8%. This material consisted of peripheral blood mononuclear cells (PBMCs), taken at baseline. All receptors come from a human donor with classical Hodgkin lymphoma. CDR3s include the opening cysteine and the closing phenylalanine or tryptophan. A D gene is named only where the DNA matches it firmly. Size values are once, few and many counts, or a class for expanded clones, and some rows have none.

cdr3_aa cdr3_nt d_call cdr3_length v_call clone_size j_call
CASSPPSVNQPQHF TGTGCCAGCTCACCACCCTCAGTCAACCAGCCCCAGCATTTT NA 14 TRBV18 NA TRBJ1-5
CASSLALGSYNSPLHF TGCGCCAGCAGCTTGGCTCTCGGCTCCTATAATTCACCCCTCCACTTT NA 16 TRBV5-1 NA TRBJ1-6
CASQSSEQFF TGTGCCAGCCAGTCGAGTGAGCAGTTCTTC NA 10 TRBV6-1 NA TRBJ2-1
CASSMGVTEQFF TGTGCCAGTAGTATGGGGGTTACTGAGCAGTTCTTC NA 12 TRBV19 NA TRBJ2-1
CASSLEGPIIGRQETQYF TGCGCCAGCAGCTTGGAGGGCCCCATAATCGGACGTCAAGAGACCCAGTACTTC NA 18 TRBV5-1 NA TRBJ2-5
CASRPPTNVVAFF TGTGCCAGCAGGCCTCCCACGAATGTAGTAGCTTTCTTT NA 13 TRBV6-5 few TRBJ1-1
CASSLVGGESGEAFF TGTGCCAGCAGCTTAGTTGGGGGGGAATCGGGTGAAGCTTTCTTT NA 15 TRBV7-9 NA TRBJ1-1
CSAREGKLFF TGCAGTGCTAGAGAGGGGAAACTGTTTTTT NA 10 TRBV20-1 NA TRBJ1-4
CASSIRLDGSYEQYF TGTGCCAGTAGTATCCGACTTGACGGATCCTACGAGCAGTACTTC NA 15 TRBV19 NA TRBJ2-7
CASSLGGLGQPQHF TGTGCCAGCAGCTTGGGAGGGTTGGGTCAGCCCCAGCATTTT NA 14 TRBV5-4 NA TRBJ1-5
CAWKTAYLTEAFF TGTGCCTGGAAAACGGCTTATTTAACTGAAGCTTTCTTT NA 13 TRBV30 NA TRBJ1-1
CASSLGQGKSYEQYF TGTGCCAGCAGCTTGGGACAGGGCAAATCCTACGAGCAGTACTTC TRBD1 15 TRBV5-5 NA TRBJ2-7
CASSVGMNTEAFF TGTGCCAGCAGCGTAGGGATGAACACTGAAGCTTTCTTT NA 13 TRBV9 few TRBJ1-1
CASSADRERRGGYTF TGTGCCAGCAGCGCCGACAGGGAGCGGAGGGGAGGCTACACCTTC TRBD1 15 TRBV9 NA TRBJ1-2
CASSLEGGLYNEQFF TGTGCCAGCAGCTTAGAAGGAGGGCTCTACAATGAGCAGTTCTTC NA 15 TRBV7-8 NA TRBJ2-1
CASYGTGGAETQYF TGTGCCAGCTATGGGACAGGGGGCGCGGAGACCCAGTACTTC TRBD1 14 TRBV27 once TRBJ2-5
CASSLAFGLVEVGELFF TGTGCCAGCAGCTTGGCCTTTGGTCTAGTAGAGGTCGGGGAGCTGTTTTTT NA 17 TRBV5-6 NA TRBJ2-2
CASGRDGTYEQYF TGTGCCAGCGGCAGAGACGGAACCTACGAGCAGTACTTC NA 13 TRBV19 NA TRBJ2-7
CASSGQGSEQFF TGTGCCAGCAGCGGACAGGGAAGTGAGCAGTTCTTC TRBD1 12 TRBV13 NA TRBJ2-1
CASSILPRVWTEAFF TGTGCCAGTAGTATTCTCCCGCGGGTTTGGACTGAAGCTTTCTTT NA 15 TRBV19 NA TRBJ1-1
CASSPRGSYEQYF TGTGCCAGCAGTCCTAGGGGCTCCTACGAGCAGTACTTC NA 13 TRBV27 NA TRBJ2-7
CASSSGGNYEQYF TGTGCCAGCAGTTCTGGCGGAAACTACGAGCAGTACTTC NA 13 TRBV27 NA TRBJ2-7
CASSQDVQTDTQYF TGCGCCAGCAGCCAAGATGTCCAGACAGATACGCAGTATTTT NA 14 TRBV4-3 NA TRBJ2-3
CASIQAGFGSYNEQFF TGTGCCAGTATCCAAGCGGGGTTCGGCTCCTACAATGAGCAGTTCTTC TRBD2 16 TRBV19 NA TRBJ2-1
CASSVETSAEFGEQFF TGTGCCAGCAGCGTAGAGACTTCCGCGGAGTTCGGAGAGCAGTTCTTC NA 16 TRBV9 NA TRBJ2-1
CASSRTGYNSPLHF TGTGCCAGCAGCCGGACAGGGTATAATTCACCCCTCCACTTT TRBD1 14 TRBV14 NA TRBJ1-6
CASSLGFTGELFF TGTGCCAGCAGCTTAGGATTCACCGGGGAGCTGTTTTTT NA 13 TRBV11-2 NA TRBJ2-2
CASSPGQGEAPLHF TGTGCCAGCAGCCCGGGACAGGGGGAGGCACCCCTCCACTTT TRBD1 14 TRBV2 NA TRBJ1-6
CATSRGIGQTNYGYTF TGCGCCACCAGCAGAGGTATAGGCCAGACTAACTATGGCTACACCTTC NA 16 TRBV15 NA TRBJ1-2
CASSVYGGSTDTQYF TGTGCCAGCAGCGTCTACGGCGGGAGCACAGATACGCAGTATTTT NA 15 TRBV9 NA TRBJ2-3
CASKTPGQRGYTF TGTGCCAGCAAAACTCCAGGACAGAGGGGCTACACCTTC NA 13 TRBV6-5 NA TRBJ1-2